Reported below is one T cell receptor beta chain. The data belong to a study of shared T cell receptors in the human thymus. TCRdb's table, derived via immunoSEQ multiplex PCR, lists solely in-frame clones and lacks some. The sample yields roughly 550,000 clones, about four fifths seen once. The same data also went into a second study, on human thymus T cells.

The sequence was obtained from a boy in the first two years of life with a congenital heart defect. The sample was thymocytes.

As DNA, the CDR3 is TGTGCCAGCAGCTTCGACAGGGGGACAGAAGAGACCCAGTACTTC. Amino acid sequence: CASSFDRGTEETQYF. The chain joins TRBV7-2 to TRBJ2-5, with 9 bases aligning to TRBD1. The CDR3 has 15 amino acids. Germline V gene sequence: CDR1 SGHTA, CDR2 FQGNSA. The junction had 5 bases not matched to a gene; V was cut back by 3 bases and J by 3 bases. Drawing the rest from reference TRBV7-2 and TRBJ2-5, the complete variable domain is GAGVSQSPSNKVTEKGKDVELRCDPISGHTALYWYRQSLGQGLEFLIYFQGNSAPDKSGLPSDRFSAERTGGSVSTLTIQRTQQEDSAVYLCASSFDRGTEETQYFGPGTRLLVL.